These 28 T cell receptor beta chains were sequenced from one sample in a study of human T cells and chemical hapten exposure. Time point indicated: patch test 3, about 24 weeks after DPC sensitization. The treatment: therapeutic diphenylcyclopropenone sensitization with weekly scalp DPC. TCRdb ran MiXCR on the RACE reads and lists one entry per CDR3 protein. The sample yields approximately 88,000 distinct CDR3 sequences, roughly 13% seen once. The input for sequencing was whole blood, taken in connection with sensitization to the hapten diphenylcyclopropenone (DPC). The receptors stem from a woman aged 50 to 60 with alopecia areata. Some clones in this sample may be carry-over from other donors' samples.

The chain uses TRBV7-2 and TRBJ2-1; 14 positions agree with TRBD2. This CDR3 is 19 amino acids long. J lost 4 bases, V lost 1 base, and 9 bases had no gene match. The germline V gene encodes CDR1 SGHTA and CDR2 FQGNSA. The CDR3 loop reads CASSLVAGTSGSLYNEQFF. CDR3 nucleotide sequence: TGTGCCAGCAGCTTAGTTGCCGGGACTAGCGGGAGCCTTTACAATGAGCAGTTCTTC.

The V and J genes are TRBV7-2 and TRBJ2-3, with 14 bases aligning to TRBD2. Per the germline V gene, CDR1 is SGHTA and CDR2 is FQGNSA. The CDR3 totals 16 residues. V lost 5 bases and J lost 6; bases outside the gene matches: 7. The chain's CDR3 is CASSPGLAGAEDTQYF. The CDR3 nucleotides are TGTGCCAGCAGCCCGGGACTAGCGGGAGCCGAGGATACGCAGTATTTT.

In this sample, this clonotype turned up a few times. The chain links TRBV13 to TRBJ2-7; D may be TRBD1 (6 bases). Germline V gene lookup returns CDR1 PRHDT and CDR2 FYEKMQ (reference sequence). This CDR3 contains 15 residues. V was clipped by 2 bases and J by 2 bases, with 13 bases between them. Here the CDR3 DNA reads TGTGCCAGCAGCTTACTGGGGGCGGCCACCTACGAGCAGTACTTC. The encoded protein is CASSLLGAATYEQYF.

This clonotype occurred a few times. The rearrangement joins TRBV2 to TRBJ1-3; D call uncertain. V was clipped by 9 bases and J by 0 bases, with 12 bases between them. CDR3 length: 14 residues. Germline CDR1 reads SNHLY; CDR2 reads FYNNEI. The CDR3 loop reads CASIDISSGNTIYF. CDR3 DNA: TGTGCCAGTATTGATATATCCTCTGGAAACACCATATATTTT.

This clonotype has at least ten counts. The chain uses TRBV12-3 or TRBV12-4 and TRBJ1-5; 8 bases align to TRBD1. V shed 6 bases and J 8 bases; nucleotides not matched to a gene: 9. The CDR3 has 14 amino acids. The CDR3 reads CASSSWTGNKPQHF. The CDR3 DNA reads TGTGCCAGCAGCTCCTGGACAGGGAATAAGCCCCAGCATTTT.

V gene TRBV28 combines with J gene TRBJ2-5, with D uncertain. Per the germline V gene, CDR1 is MDHEN and CDR2 is SYDVKM. Trimming shortened V by 2 bases and J by 4 bases, and 8 bases separated the two germline ends. This CDR3 region has 13 residues. The CDR3 loop is CASSLDGSETQYF. CDR3 in DNA: TGTGCCAGCAGTTTAGACGGGTCAGAGACCCAGTACTTC.

This clonotype has just a few counts. The chain joins TRBV7-9 to TRBJ2-1; D gene uncertain. CDR1 and CDR2 from the germline V gene are SEHNR and FQNEAQ (reference sequence). The CDR3 covers 13 residues. Trimming pared 1 base from V and 9 bases from J, leaving 10 bases between. CDR3 DNA: TGTGCCAGCAGCTTAGATAGTTTCGGTGAGCAGTTCTTC. It codes for CASSLDSFGEQFF. The full variable domain, completed using reference TRBV7-9 and TRBJ2-1, is DTGVSQNPRHKITKRGQNVTFRCDPISEHNRLYWYRQTLGQGPEFLTYFQNEAQLEKSRLLSDRFSAERPKGSFSTLEIQRTEQGDSAMYLCASSLDSFGEQFFGPGTRLTVL.

The chain links TRBV7-2 to TRBJ2-1, with no clear D. CDR1 and CDR2 (germline): SGHTA, FQGNSA. V gave up 3 bases and J gave up 7 bases, with 10 bases separating them. This CDR3 has 13 amino acids. The CDR3 DNA sequence: TGTGCCAGCAGCTTGCTCCTAAGTAATGAGCAGTTCTTC. Its protein is CASSLLLSNEQFF.

The table lists this clonotype with a few counts. The chain employs TRBV18 and TRBJ2-7; 7 positions agree with TRBD1. This CDR3 is built from 16 residues. In germline, CDR1 is KGHSH, CDR2 LQKENI. Unmatched junction bases numbered 10, after V lost 3 bases and J lost 2 bases. The CDR3 sequence: CASSPIAGTAAYEQYF. Here the CDR3 DNA reads TGTGCCAGCTCACCTATTGCCGGGACAGCCGCCTACGAGCAGTACTTC.

The V call is TRBV20-1, the J call TRBJ2-7, with 11 bases that match TRBD2. Unmatched junction bases numbered 17, after V lost 5 bases and J lost 5 bases. This CDR3 is 17 amino acids long. Germline V gene sequence: CDR1 DFQATT, CDR2 SNEGSKA (reference sequence). This CDR3 reads CSAALAGGSPLVHEQYF. CDR3 nucleotides: TGCAGTGCTGCCCTAGCGGGAGGATCTCCCCTCGTGCACGAGCAGTACTTC.

This clonotype appeared a few times. The chain combines TRBV18 with TRBJ1-3; D is uncertain. Trimming stripped 3 bases from V and 16 bases from J, with 16 bases between. CDR1 and CDR2 (germline): KGHSH, LQKENI. This CDR3 contains 12 residues. The CDR3: CASSPAGPRLYF. As DNA, the CDR3 is TGTGCCAGCTCACCCGCGGGTCCGAGGTTGTATTTT.

The table lists this clonotype with many counts. The chain carries TRBV7-6 and TRBJ2-3; D may be TRBD1 or TRBD2 (5 bases each). The CDR3 covers 16 residues. The V end lost 2 bases, the J end lost 4 bases, and 16 bases lay between the germline ends. CDR1 SGHVS and CDR2 FNYEAQ come from the germline V gene. CDR3 sequence: CASSLNGGVGADTQYF. DNA of the CDR3: TGTGCCAGCAGCTTAAATGGGGGAGTCGGGGCAGATACGCAGTATTTT. Full variable domain (rest looked up from reference TRBV7-6 and TRBJ2-3): GAGVSQSPRYKVTKRGQDVALRCDPISGHVSLYWYRQALGQGPEFLTYFNYEAQQDKSGLPNDRFSAERPEGSISTLTIQRTEQRDSAMYRCASSLNGGVGADTQYFGPGTRLTVL.

The genes are TRBV7-9 and TRBJ2-2; D call uncertain. V shed 4 bases and J shed 0 bases, with 9 bases lying between them. The germline V gene has CDR1 SEHNR and CDR2 FQNEAQ (reference sequence). The CDR3 is 15 amino acids. CDR3 bases: TGTGCCAGCAGCTCACCCCCAACGAACACCGGGGAGCTGTTTTTT. The encoded protein is CASSSPPTNTGELFF.

This clonotype turned up a few times. The rearrangement uses TRBV3-1 and TRBJ1-6, with D unclear. Trimming left V 0 bases short and J 10 bases short, with 10 bases between. The length of the CDR3 is 14 residues. The germline CDR1 and CDR2 sequences are LGHDT and YNNKEL (reference sequence). The CDR3 DNA reads TGTGCCAGCAGCCAAGATGCCAGGACCTCACCCCTCCACTTT. Amino acids: CASSQDARTSPLHF.

The chain is built from TRBV5-5 and TRBJ2-7, with 13 bases matching TRBD2. The germline gives CDR1 SGHKS, CDR2 YYEKEE (reference sequence). With V trimmed by 4 bases and J by 4 bases, 8 bases remained unmatched. The CDR3 is made up of 16 amino acids. CDR3: CASSRELAGGPYEQYF. CDR3 coding DNA: TGTGCCAGCAGCCGAGAACTAGCGGGAGGGCCTTACGAGCAGTACTTC.

This clonotype was seen a handful of times. The chain couples TRBV6-6 to TRBJ1-5; 9 positions match TRBD1. V lost 0 bases, J lost 7 bases, and 7 bases stayed unmatched. The length of the CDR3 is 16 residues. CDR1 and CDR2 (germline): MNHNY, SVGAGI (reference sequence). The CDR3 DNA sequence: TGTGCCAGCAGTTACTCTTCCGGGACAGGGAGCCAGCCCCAGCATTTT. This codes for CASSYSSGTGSQPQHF.

The chain links TRBV29-1 to TRBJ2-1; 7 bases fit TRBD1. CDR1 is SQVTM and CDR2 is ANQGSEA in the germline V gene. CDR3 size: 14 residues. With V trimmed by 5 bases and J by 4 bases, 8 bases remained unmatched. CDR3 in amino acids: CSVTDRVTYNEQFF. The CDR3 DNA reads TGCAGCGTTACCGACAGGGTTACTTACAATGAGCAGTTCTTC.

CDR3 DNA sequence: TGTGCCAGCAGTTCCCTCGGGATCACAGATACGCAGTATTTT. Its protein is CASSSLGITDTQYF. The chain combines TRBV27 with TRBJ2-3, with D perhaps matching TRBD2 (5 bases). V lost 4 bases and J lost 2, with 10 bases in between. This CDR3 is 14 amino acids long. CDR1 and CDR2 from the germline V gene are MNHEY and SMNVEV (reference sequence).

This clonotype has more than one count but fewer than ten. The CDR3 spells CASVSTGMNTEAFF. The DNA for the CDR3 is TGTGCCAGCGTCTCAACGGGTATGAACACTGAAGCTTTCTTT. The gene calls are TRBV28 and TRBJ1-1; no clear D gene. Trimming cost V 8 bases and J 0 bases, with 13 bases left between them. The length of the CDR3 is 14 residues. Germline CDR1 is MDHEN and CDR2 is SYDVKM.

The chain links TRBV11-2 to TRBJ2-5; 13 positions match TRBD2. Germline trimming cut 1 base from V and 0 bases from J; bases unmatched to any gene: 11. Germline CDR1 is SGHAT and CDR2 is FQNNGV. The CDR3 has 20 amino acids. Here the CDR3 reads CASSLARGLAGWGDQETQYF. CDR3 in DNA: TGTGCCAGCAGCTTAGCCCGGGGACTAGCGGGATGGGGAGACCAAGAGACCCAGTACTTC.

This clonotype appeared a few times. The chain employs TRBV5-1 and TRBJ2-3, with D hard to call. V was cut by 5 bases and J by 1 base, with 14 bases left in between. In germline, CDR1 is SGHRS, CDR2 YFSETQ. CDR3 length: 15 residues. The CDR3 spells CASRRASLGTDTQYF. The CDR3 bases are TGCGCCAGCAGAAGAGCGTCCCTGGGCACAGATACGCAGTATTTT.

This clonotype has at least ten counts. V usage is TRBV7-9 and J usage is TRBJ1-2; D remains ambiguous. Deletions cut 8 bases from V and 4 bases from J, with 14 bases between. The germline V gene has CDR1 SEHNR and CDR2 FQNEAQ (reference sequence). This CDR3 is 13 amino acids long. The CDR3 nucleotides are TGTGCCAGCGTCTTAGAACCCCTCTATGGCTACACCTTC. Its translation is CASVLEPLYGYTF.

The chain has TRBV12-3 or TRBV12-4 and TRBJ1-3; no definite D call. The V end lost 5 bases, the J end lost 1 base, and 12 bases lay between the germline ends. CDR3 length: 15 residues. For the CDR3, the DNA is TGTGCCAGCAGTCGGATAGGGAGGTCTGGAAACACCATATATTTT. Amino acid sequence: CASSRIGRSGNTIYF.

This clonotype was counted at least ten times. V is TRBV10-3 and J is TRBJ2-2; no definite D call. The germline V gene has CDR1 ENHRY and CDR2 SYGVKD. V lost 10 bases, J lost 4 bases, and 13 bases lay in between. CDR3 length equals 13 residues. The CDR3 loop reads CATTIGVTGELFF. DNA for the CDR3: TGTGCCACGACAATTGGAGTCACCGGGGAGCTGTTTTTT.

The table lists this clonotype with a few counts. The gene calls are TRBV7-8 and TRBJ2-3; D remains unclear. Trimming pared 1 base from V and 2 bases from J, leaving 13 bases between. CDR3 length: 16 residues. Germline lookup yields CDR1 SGHVS and CDR2 FQNEAQ. The CDR3 region is CASSLELAYYTDTQYF. CDR3 nucleotide sequence: TGTGCCAGCAGCTTAGAGCTGGCCTATTACACAGATACGCAGTATTTT.

At least ten counts were recorded for this clonotype. CDR3 coding DNA: TGTGCCAGCAGCCACAGGAGAACCTACGAGCAGTACTTC. Its protein product is CASSHRRTYEQYF. The V gene is TRBV3-1, the J gene TRBJ2-7, with D uncertain. Germline V gives CDR1 LGHDT, CDR2 YNNKEL (reference sequence). This CDR3 is 13 amino acids long. V lost 3 bases and J 2 bases, leaving 8 bases between the germline ends.

CDR3: CASSVGTITQETQYF. CDR3 bases: TGCGCCAGCAGCGTGGGGACTATTACGCAAGAGACCCAGTACTTC. The rearrangement uses TRBV5-1 and TRBJ2-5; 7 bases map to TRBD2. CDR3 length: 15 residues. Losses at the gene ends were 4 bases for V and 2 bases for J; bases not matched to a gene: 8. Germline V gene lookup returns CDR1 SGHRS and CDR2 YFSETQ.

In this sample, this clonotype turned up once. The chain uses TRBV12-3 or TRBV12-4 and TRBJ2-7; D is perhaps TRBD1 or TRBD2 (5 bases each). V was pared by 1 base and J by 4 bases, with 11 bases between. This CDR3 comprises 14 residues. CDR3 amino acids: CASSLVGRLYEQYF. In DNA, the CDR3 is TGTGCCAGCAGTTTAGTGGGACGCCTTTACGAGCAGTACTTC.